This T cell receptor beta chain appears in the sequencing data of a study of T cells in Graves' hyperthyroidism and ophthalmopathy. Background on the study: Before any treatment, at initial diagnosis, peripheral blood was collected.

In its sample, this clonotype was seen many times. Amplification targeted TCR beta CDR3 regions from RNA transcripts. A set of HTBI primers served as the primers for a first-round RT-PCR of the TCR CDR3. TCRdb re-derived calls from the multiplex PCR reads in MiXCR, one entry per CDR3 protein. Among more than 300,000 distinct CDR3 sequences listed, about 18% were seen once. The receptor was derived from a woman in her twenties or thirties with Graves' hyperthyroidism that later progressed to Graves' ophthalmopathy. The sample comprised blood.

The CDR3 reads CASSFPRDSSFYEQYF. The DNA for the CDR3 is TGTGCCAGCAGCTTCCCCCGGGACAGTTCTTTCTACGAGCAGTACTTC. V and J are TRBV7-8 and TRBJ2-7; 7 bases match TRBD1. Germline V lookup: CDR1 SGHVS, CDR2 FQNEAQ. CDR3 length: 16 residues. Trimming took 3 bases from V and 3 from J; bases not matched to a gene: 11.